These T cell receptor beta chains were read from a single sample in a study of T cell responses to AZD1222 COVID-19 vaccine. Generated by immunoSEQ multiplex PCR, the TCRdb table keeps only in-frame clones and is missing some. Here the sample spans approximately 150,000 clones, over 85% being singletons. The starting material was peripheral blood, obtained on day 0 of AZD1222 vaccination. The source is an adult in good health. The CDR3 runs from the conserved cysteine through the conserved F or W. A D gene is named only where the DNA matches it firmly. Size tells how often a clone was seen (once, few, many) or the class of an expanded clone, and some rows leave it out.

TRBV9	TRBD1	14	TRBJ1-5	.	TGTGCCGGGGACAGGGTCAGACGGAATCAGCCCCAGCATTTT	CAGDRVRRNQPQHF
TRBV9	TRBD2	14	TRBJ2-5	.	TGTGCCAGCAGCGAGGGACTAGCGCAAGAGACCCAGTACTTC	CASSEGLAQETQYF
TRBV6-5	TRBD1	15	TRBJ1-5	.	TGTGCCAGCAGGCTACAGGGGAATAGCAATCAGCCCCAGCATTTT	CASRLQGNSNQPQHF
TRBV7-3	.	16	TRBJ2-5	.	TGTGCCAGCAGCTTATTCGGGGGAGGCAGCCAAGAGACCCAGTACTTC	CASSLFGGGSQETQYF
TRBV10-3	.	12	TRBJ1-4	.	TGTGCCATCAGTGCGGCTAATGAAAAACTGTTTTTT	CAISAANEKLFF
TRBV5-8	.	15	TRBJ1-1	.	TGTGCCAGCAGCTTGTTGACAACTTCTTACACTGAAGCTTTCTTT	CASSLLTTSYTEAFF
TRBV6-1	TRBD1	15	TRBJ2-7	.	TGTGCCAGCAGTGAAGGAGGGACAGGGCACCGCGAGCAGTACTTC	CASSEGGTGHREQYF
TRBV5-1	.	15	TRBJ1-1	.	TGCGCCAGCAGTCTAGCAGGGAATTTGAACACTGAAGCTTTCTTT	CASSLAGNLNTEAFF
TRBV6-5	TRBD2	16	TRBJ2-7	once	TGTGCCAGCAGTTACTCCGGACTAGCGGGGGCCTACGAGCAGTACTTC	CASSYSGLAGAYEQYF
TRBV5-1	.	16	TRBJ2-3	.	TGCGCCAGCAGCTTGAGGTGGGCTAGCGGCACAGATACGCAGTATTTT	CASSLRWASGTDTQYF
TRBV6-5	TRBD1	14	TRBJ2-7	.	TGTGCCAGCAGGAGGACAGGGGACTTACGGGAGCAGTACTTC	CASRRTGDLREQYF
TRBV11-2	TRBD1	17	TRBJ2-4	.	TGTGCCAGCAGCCGTCGACAGGGTGGATCGGCCAAAAACATTCAGTACTTC	CASSRRQGGSAKNIQYF
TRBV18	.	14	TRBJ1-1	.	TGTGCCAGCTCACTCTCACAGGACAACACTGAAGCTTTCTTT	CASSLSQDNTEAFF
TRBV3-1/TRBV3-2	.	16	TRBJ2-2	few	TGTGCCAGCAGCCCCCTCGAGGTCTTGAACACCGGGGAGCTGTTTTTT	CASSPLEVLNTGELFF
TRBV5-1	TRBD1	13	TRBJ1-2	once	TGCGCCAGCAGCGGGACAGTACTCTATGGCTACACCTTC	CASSGTVLYGYTF